The sequence of this T cell receptor (beta chain) was determined in a study of blood T cell repertoires in COVID-19. The CDR3 loop spans 15 amino acids. In its sample, this clone was seen once. Assay used: immunoSEQ multiplex PCR; TCRdb lists only in-frame clones, some missing. The table has about 210,000 clones, about 78% seen once. V and J are TRBV21-1 and TRBJ1-4; the table assigns TRBD1, which was not confirmed against the DNA. TRBV21-1 is tagged as a pseudogene. The sequenced sample consisted of peripheral blood. The receptor was derived from an older woman with acute or convalescent COVID-19. Here the CDR3 DNA reads TGTGCCAGCAGCAAAAACACAGGGGATGATGAAAAACTGTTTTTT. Amino acids: CASSKNTGDDEKLFF.